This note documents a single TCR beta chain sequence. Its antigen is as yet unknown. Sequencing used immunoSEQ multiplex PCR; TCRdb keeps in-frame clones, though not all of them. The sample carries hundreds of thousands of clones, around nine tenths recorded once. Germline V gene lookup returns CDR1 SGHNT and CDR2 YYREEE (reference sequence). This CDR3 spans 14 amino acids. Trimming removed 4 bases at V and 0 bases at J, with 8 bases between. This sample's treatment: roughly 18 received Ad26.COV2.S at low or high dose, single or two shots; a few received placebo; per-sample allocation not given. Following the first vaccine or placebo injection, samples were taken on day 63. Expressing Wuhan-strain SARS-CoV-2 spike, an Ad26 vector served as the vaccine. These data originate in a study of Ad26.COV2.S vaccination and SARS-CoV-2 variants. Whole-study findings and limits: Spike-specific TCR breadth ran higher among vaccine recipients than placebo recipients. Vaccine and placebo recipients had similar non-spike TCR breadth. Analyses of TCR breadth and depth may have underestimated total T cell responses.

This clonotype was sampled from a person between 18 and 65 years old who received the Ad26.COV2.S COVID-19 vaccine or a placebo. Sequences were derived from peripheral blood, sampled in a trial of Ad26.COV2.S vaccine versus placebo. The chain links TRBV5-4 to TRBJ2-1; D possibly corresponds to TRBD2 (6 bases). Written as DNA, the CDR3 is TGTGCCAGCAGCCCGACTAGCTCCTACAATGAGCAGTTCTTC. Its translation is CASSPTSSYNEQFF.